Below, 10 T cell receptor beta chains from the same sample are listed, as sequenced in a study of shared clonotypes between healthy human individuals. TCRdb keeps only in-frame clones here, not all; method: immunoSEQ multiplex PCR. The table has roughly 1,500,000 clones, approximately 98.5% seen once. Sequencing was done on a sample of naive CD4+ T cells sorted from blood. As for subset: CD45RA+ positively selected. These TCRs come from a man aged 25-45 years in good health.

The chain combines TRBV7-2 with TRBJ2-7; no reliable D call. Deletions cut 0 bases from V and 4 bases from J, with 13 bases between. The CDR3 is 15 residues long. Germline CDR1 SGHTA, CDR2 FQGNSA. CDR3 sequence reads: CASSLAPGSTYEQYF. CDR3 coding DNA: TGTGCCAGCAGCTTAGCTCCGGGTAGCACGTACGAGCAGTACTTC.

The chain recombines TRBV27 with TRBJ1-5; weak D call: TRBD1 (6 bases). Germline values: CDR1 MNHEY, CDR2 SMNVEV (reference sequence). The CDR3 is made up of 12 amino acids. In nucleotides, the CDR3 is TGTGCTCATGAACGGGGGGCGCCGCCCCAGCATTTT. Translating gives CAHERGAPPQHF.

J is TRBJ2-7 and V is TRBV19; D may be TRBD2 (6 bases). The CDR3 length is 16 residues. Trimming took 1 base from V and 2 from J, leaving 15 bases between them. Germline V gene lookup returns CDR1 LNHDA and CDR2 SQIVND (reference sequence). The DNA for the CDR3 is TGTGCCAGTAGTATAGTGGGCGGGACGAATGCCTACGAGCAGTACTTC. The encoded protein is CASSIVGGTNAYEQYF.

The chain couples TRBV13 to TRBJ2-7; the D gene could be TRBD1 or TRBD2 (5 bases each). CDR1 and CDR2 from the germline V gene are PRHDT and FYEKMQ (reference sequence). The CDR3 has 16 amino acids. Trimming took off 2 bases at V and 2 bases at J, with 16 bases between the two ends. This CDR3 reads CASSLRRGPTPYEQYF. CDR3 nucleotide sequence: TGTGCCAGCAGCTTACGTCGGGGACCTACGCCCTACGAGCAGTACTTC. The variable domain in full, completed from reference TRBV13 and TRBJ2-7, reads AAGVIQSPRHLIKEKRETATLKCYPIPRHDTVYWYQQGPGQDPQFLISFYEKMQSDKGSIPDRFSAQQFSDYHSELNMSSLELGDSALYFCASSLRRGPTPYEQYFGPGTRLTVT.

V usage is TRBV7-2 and J usage is TRBJ1-1, with no clear D. Germline V gives CDR1 SGHTA, CDR2 FQGNSA. CDR3 length equals 13 residues. V was pared by 5 bases and J by 0 bases, with 7 bases between. DNA for the CDR3: TGTGCCAGCAGCCCCTACATGAACACTGAAGCTTTCTTT. Translating it yields CASSPYMNTEAFF.

The rearrangement uses TRBV6-1 and TRBJ1-5; 9 positions match TRBD1. From germline, CDR1 is MNHNS and CDR2 SASEGT. V shed 4 bases, J shed 4 bases, and the junction held 8 bases outside the gene matches. The CDR3 runs 16 residues. The CDR3 loop reads CASSARDRALNQPQHF. DNA of the CDR3: TGTGCCAGCAGTGCCCGGGACAGGGCTCTAAATCAGCCCCAGCATTTT.

Only one count was recorded for this clone. This chain connects TRBV28 to TRBJ2-5; 14 nucleotides align to TRBD2. The ends lost 4 bases at V and 11 bases at J; junction bases unmatched: 6. The CDR3 consists of 14 residues. CDR1 MDHEN and CDR2 SYDVKM come from the germline V gene. CDR3 nucleotides: TGTGCCAGCAGTTCTCCGGGACTAGCGGGAGAGCAGTACTTC. Its translation is CASSSPGLAGEQYF.

CDR3 loop: CASSQDPTADYEQYF. DNA of the CDR3: TGCGCCAGCAGCCAAGACCCGACAGCCGACTACGAGCAGTACTTC. The chain uses TRBV4-1 and TRBJ2-7, with a weak D call TRBD1 (5 bases). CDR1 MGHRA and CDR2 YSYEKL come from the germline V gene. The CDR3 runs to 15 residues. V was shortened by 0 bases and J by 3 bases, with 12 bases between the two germline ends.

This chain uses TRBV5-6 with TRBJ1-4, with D possibly TRBD1 on 5 matching bases. The V gene's germline CDR1 is SGHDT and CDR2 YYEEEE. Deletions cut 2 bases from V and 5 bases from J, with 10 bases between. This CDR3 contains 14 residues. CDR3: CASSFRDSNEKLFF. CDR3 sequence (DNA): TGTGCCAGCAGCTTCCGGGACTCAAATGAAAAACTGTTTTTT.

This clone has a single count. CDR3 region: CASSRDRLSYNEQFF. Written as DNA, the CDR3 is TGTGCCAGCAGCCGGGACAGGCTCTCCTACAATGAGCAGTTCTTC. V gene TRBV7-2 combines with J gene TRBJ2-1; 8 bases line up with TRBD1. This CDR3 spans 15 amino acids. Germline trimming cut 5 bases from V and 0 bases from J; bases unmatched to any gene: 3. CDR1 is SGHTA, CDR2 FQGNSA, per germline.